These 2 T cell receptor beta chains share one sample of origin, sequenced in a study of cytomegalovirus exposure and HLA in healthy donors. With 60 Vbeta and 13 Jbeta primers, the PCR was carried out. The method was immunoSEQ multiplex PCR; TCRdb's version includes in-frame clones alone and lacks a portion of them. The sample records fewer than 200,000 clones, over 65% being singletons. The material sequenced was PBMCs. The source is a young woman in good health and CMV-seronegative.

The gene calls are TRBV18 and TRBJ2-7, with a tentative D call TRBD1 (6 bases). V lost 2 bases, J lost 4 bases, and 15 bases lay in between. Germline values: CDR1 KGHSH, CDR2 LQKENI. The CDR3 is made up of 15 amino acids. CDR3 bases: TGTGCCAGCTCACCATTTCCAGGACAGACTTACGAGCAGTACTTC. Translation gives CASSPFPGQTYEQYF. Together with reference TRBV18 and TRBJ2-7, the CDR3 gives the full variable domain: NAGVMQNPRHLVRRRGQEARLRCSPMKGHSHVYWYRQLPEEGLKFMVYLQKENIIDESGMPKERFSAEFPKEGPSILRIQQVVRGDSAAYFCASSPFPGQTYEQYFGPGTRLTVT.

The CDR3 bases are TGTGCCATCAGTGAGGGGGCTAGCGGGGTCTCCTCCTACAATGAGCAGTTCTTC. Translated, it gives CAISEGASGVSSYNEQFF. This chain uses TRBV10-3 with TRBJ2-1; 9 bases are shared with TRBD2. Germline CDR1 ENHRY, CDR2 SYGVKD. The CDR3 loop spans 18 amino acids. V lost 2 bases, J lost 0 bases, and 8 bases stayed unmatched.